This T cell receptor beta chain was sequenced during a study of shared clonotypes between healthy human individuals. All of the donors resided in Nashville, Tennessee, and each was a Caucasian adult. Clones were sequenced by immunoSEQ multiplex PCR, and TCRdb holds only the in-frame ones, with some missing. The sample consists of 2,500,000 or so clones, over 85% of them appearing once. Regarding the study as a whole: Sorted-subset sequencing, rarefaction showed, was incomplete despite large depth. Donors were few, which limited the genetic and exposure-history diversity represented. Clonotype sharing among donors was thought likely to change with sequencing depth.

Remarks on this clone: What it recognizes is unknown.

The CDR3 is 16 residues long. The germline gives CDR1 SGHAT, CDR2 FQNNGV. With 5 bases removed from V and 8 bases from J, the gap between germline ends came to 22 bases. Specimen: naive CD4+ T cells from PBMCs. Subset of the sample: CD45RA+ positively selected. The chain employs TRBV11-2 and TRBJ2-1; D perhaps matches TRBD2 (7 bases). The source of this sequence is a man aged 18 to 29 in good health. Some clones in this sample may be carry-over from other donors' samples. CDR3 amino acids: CASSPKGGLGTHEQFF. The CDR3 DNA is TGTGCCAGCAGCCCCAAGGGGGGGCTTGGAACTCATGAGCAGTTCTTC.